These 5 T cell receptor beta chains were sequenced from one sample in a study of response to subunit inactivated influenza vaccine. One entry per CDR3 protein, called by TCRdb with MiXCR from the RT-PCR reads. The sample lists 650,000 to 850,000 distinct CDR3 sequences; approximately 15% were seen once. The sequencing here drew on PBMCs from blood, taken around 14 days before vaccination. The receptors were gathered from a man aged 45-65 years who received an inactivated influenza vaccine.

The chain couples TRBV7-9 to TRBJ2-1, with a possible D match to TRBD1 (6 bases). The length of the CDR3 is 17 residues. Germline lookup yields CDR1 SEHNR and CDR2 FQNEAQ (reference sequence). The V and J ends lost 0 bases and 6 bases respectively, with 18 bases between them. CDR3 in amino acids: CASSLAPTGLYGNEQFF. The CDR3 DNA follows: TGTGCCAGCAGCTTAGCGCCAACAGGGCTATATGGCAATGAGCAGTTCTTC.

Many counts were recorded for this clonotype. The V gene is TRBV7-2, the J gene TRBJ2-3; a possible D gene is TRBD2 (6 bases). V lost 0 bases and J lost 1, with 8 bases in between. The CDR3 is 15 residues long. From germline, CDR1 is SGHTA and CDR2 FQGNSA. CDR3 sequence (DNA): TGTGCCAGCAGCTTAGCGTGGAGGGGCACAGATACGCAGTATTTT. Its translation is CASSLAWRGTDTQYF.

This clonotype came up a few times. The rearrangement uses TRBV5-1 and TRBJ2-3, with D hard to call. The length of the CDR3 is 14 residues. The germline CDR1 and CDR2 sequences are SGHRS and YFSETQ. With 5 bases removed from V and 0 bases from J, the gap between germline ends came to 10 bases. The CDR3 bases are TGCGCCAGCAGTTCGGTGGTTAGCACAGATACGCAGTATTTT. Translating it yields CASSSVVSTDTQYF. The entire variable domain, with the rest obtained from reference TRBV5-1 and TRBJ2-3, is as follows: KAGVTQTPRYLIKTRGQQVTLSCSPISGHRSVSWYQQTPGQGLQFLFEYFSETQRNKGNFPGRFSGRQFSNSRSEMNVSTLELGDSALYLCASSSVVSTDTQYFGPGTRLTVL.

The rearrangement links TRBV28 to TRBJ2-7; possibly TRBD2 for D (6 bases). This CDR3 is built from 14 residues. Trimming removed 6 bases at V and 5 bases at J, with 17 bases between. Germline V lookup: CDR1 MDHEN, CDR2 SYDVKM. The CDR3: CASRSPTGVNEQYF. CDR3 bases: TGTGCCAGCAGATCTCCCACGGGAGTAAACGAGCAGTACTTC.

The chain employs TRBV4-2 and TRBJ2-7, with a tentative D call TRBD1 (6 bases). V was trimmed by 0 bases and J by 4 bases, leaving 19 bases between them. The CDR3 is made up of 17 amino acids. Germline CDR1 reads LGHNA; CDR2 reads YNFKEQ. The CDR3 bases are TGTGCCAGCAGCCAAGATTGGAGGATGGGACACCAGTACGAGCAGTACTTC. It encodes CASSQDWRMGHQYEQYF.